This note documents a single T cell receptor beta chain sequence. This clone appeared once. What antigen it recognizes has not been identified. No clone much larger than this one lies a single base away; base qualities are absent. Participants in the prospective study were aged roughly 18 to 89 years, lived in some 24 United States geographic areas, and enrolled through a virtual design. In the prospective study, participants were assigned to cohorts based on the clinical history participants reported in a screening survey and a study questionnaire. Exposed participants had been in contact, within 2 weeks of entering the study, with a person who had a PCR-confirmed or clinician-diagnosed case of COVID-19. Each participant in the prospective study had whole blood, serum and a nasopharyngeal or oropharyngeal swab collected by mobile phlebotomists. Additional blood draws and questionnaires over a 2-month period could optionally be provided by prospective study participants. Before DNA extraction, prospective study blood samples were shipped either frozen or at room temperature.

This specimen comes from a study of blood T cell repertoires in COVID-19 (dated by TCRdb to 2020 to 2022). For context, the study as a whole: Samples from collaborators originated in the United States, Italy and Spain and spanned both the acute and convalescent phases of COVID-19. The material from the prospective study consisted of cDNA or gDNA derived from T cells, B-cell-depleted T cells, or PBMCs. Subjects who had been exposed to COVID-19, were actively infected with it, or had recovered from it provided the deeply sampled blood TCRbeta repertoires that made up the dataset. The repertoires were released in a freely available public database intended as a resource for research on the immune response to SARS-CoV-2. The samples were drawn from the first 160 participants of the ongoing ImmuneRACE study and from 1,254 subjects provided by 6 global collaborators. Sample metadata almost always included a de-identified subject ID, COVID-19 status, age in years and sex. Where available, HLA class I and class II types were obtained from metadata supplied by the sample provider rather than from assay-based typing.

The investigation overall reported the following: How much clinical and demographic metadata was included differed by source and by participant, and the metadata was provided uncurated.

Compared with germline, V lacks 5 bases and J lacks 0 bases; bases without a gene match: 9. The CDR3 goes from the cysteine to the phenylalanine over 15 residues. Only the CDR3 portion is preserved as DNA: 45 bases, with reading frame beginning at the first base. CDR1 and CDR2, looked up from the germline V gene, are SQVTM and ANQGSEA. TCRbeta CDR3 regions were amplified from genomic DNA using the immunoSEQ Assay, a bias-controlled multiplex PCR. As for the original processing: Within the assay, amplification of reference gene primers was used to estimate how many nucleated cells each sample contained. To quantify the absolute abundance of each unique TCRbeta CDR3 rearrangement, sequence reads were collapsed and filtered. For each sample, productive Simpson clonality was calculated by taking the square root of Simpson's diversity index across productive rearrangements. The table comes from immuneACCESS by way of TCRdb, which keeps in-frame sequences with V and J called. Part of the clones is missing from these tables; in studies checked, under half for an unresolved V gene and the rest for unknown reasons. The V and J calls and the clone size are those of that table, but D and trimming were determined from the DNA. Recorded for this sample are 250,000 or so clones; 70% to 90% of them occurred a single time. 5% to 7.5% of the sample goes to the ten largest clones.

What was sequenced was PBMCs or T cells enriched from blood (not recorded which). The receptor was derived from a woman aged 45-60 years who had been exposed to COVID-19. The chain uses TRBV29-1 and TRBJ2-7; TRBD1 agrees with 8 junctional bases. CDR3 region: CSVPLRTGSSYEQYF. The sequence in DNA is TGCAGCGTTCCCTTAAGGACAGGGAGCTCCTACGAGCAGTACTTC.